This TCR beta chain was sequenced in a study of blood T cell repertoires in COVID-19. J lost 8 bases, V lost 1 base, and 3 bases had no gene match. Germline assignment: CDR1 SGHNT and CDR2 YYREEE (reference sequence). The CDR3 length is 13 residues. Data came from immunoSEQ multiplex PCR; TCRdb stores just in-frame clones and leaves some out. This table has just under 250,000 clones, approximately 90% appearing once. The sample was PBMCs or T cells enriched from blood (not recorded which). This sequence joins TRBV5-4 and TRBJ1-2; 9 positions agree with TRBD1. The source is a woman in her 30s who had recovered from COVID-19. CDR3 loop: CASSLTGGDGYTF. CDR3 in DNA: TGTGCCAGCAGCTTGACAGGGGGCGACGGCTACACCTTC.